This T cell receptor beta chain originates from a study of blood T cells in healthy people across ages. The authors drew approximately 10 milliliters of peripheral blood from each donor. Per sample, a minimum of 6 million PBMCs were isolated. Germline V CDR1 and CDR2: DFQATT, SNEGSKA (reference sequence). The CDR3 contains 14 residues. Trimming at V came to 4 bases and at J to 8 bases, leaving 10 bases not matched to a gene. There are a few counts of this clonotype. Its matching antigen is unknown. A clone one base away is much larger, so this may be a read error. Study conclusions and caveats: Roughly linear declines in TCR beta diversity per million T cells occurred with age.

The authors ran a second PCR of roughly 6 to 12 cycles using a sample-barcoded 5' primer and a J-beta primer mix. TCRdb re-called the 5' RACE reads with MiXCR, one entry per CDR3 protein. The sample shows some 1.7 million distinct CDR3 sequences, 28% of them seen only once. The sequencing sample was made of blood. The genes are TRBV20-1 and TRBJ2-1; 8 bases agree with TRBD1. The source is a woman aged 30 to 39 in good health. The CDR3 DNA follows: TGCAGTGCTAACCGTCGGACAGGGTGGGATGAGCAGTTCTTC. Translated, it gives CSANRRTGWDEQFF.